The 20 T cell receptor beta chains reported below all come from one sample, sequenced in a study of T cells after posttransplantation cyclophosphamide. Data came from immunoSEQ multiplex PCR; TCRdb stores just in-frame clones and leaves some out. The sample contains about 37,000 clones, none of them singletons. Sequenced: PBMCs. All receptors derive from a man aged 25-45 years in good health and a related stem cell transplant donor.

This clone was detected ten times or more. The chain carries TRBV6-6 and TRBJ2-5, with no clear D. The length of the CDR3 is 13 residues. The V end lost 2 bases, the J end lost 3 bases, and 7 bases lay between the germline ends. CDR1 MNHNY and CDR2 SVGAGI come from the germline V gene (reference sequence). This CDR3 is CASSYPPEETQYF. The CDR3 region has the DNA TGTGCCAGCAGTTACCCACCAGAAGAGACCCAGTACTTC.

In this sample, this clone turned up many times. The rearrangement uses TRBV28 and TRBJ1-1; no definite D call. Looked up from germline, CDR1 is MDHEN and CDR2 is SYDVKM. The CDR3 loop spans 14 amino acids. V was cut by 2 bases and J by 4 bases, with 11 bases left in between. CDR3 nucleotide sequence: TGTGCCAGCAGTTTAGTGGCAGGAAGCACTGAAGCTTTCTTT. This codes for CASSLVAGSTEAFF.

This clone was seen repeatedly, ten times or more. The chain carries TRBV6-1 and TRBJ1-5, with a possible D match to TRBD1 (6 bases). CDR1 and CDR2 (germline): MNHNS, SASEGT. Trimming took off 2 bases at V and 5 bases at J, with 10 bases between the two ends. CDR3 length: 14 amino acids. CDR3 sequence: CASSEYREHQPQHF. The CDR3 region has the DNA TGTGCCAGCAGTGAATACAGGGAGCATCAGCCCCAGCATTTT.

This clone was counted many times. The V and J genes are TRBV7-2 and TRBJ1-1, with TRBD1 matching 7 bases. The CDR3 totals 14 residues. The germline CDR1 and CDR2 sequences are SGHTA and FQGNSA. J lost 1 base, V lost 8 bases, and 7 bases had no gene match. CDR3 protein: CASGLYRGNTEAFF. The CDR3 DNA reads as TGTGCCAGCGGCCTGTACAGGGGGAACACTGAAGCTTTCTTT.

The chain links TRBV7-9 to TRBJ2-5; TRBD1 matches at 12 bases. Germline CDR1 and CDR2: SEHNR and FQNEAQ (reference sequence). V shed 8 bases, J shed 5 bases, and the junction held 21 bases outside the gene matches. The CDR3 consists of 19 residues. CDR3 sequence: CASSLGGPGQGAFGETQYF. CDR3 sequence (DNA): TGTGCCAGCTCCCTGGGCGGCCCGGGACAGGGGGCGTTCGGGGAGACCCAGTACTTC.

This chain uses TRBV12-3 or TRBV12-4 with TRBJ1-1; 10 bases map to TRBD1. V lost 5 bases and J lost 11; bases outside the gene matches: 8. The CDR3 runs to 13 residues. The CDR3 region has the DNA TGTGCCAGCAGTAACCGACAGGGGGCGACGGCTTTCTTT. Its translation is CASSNRQGATAFF.

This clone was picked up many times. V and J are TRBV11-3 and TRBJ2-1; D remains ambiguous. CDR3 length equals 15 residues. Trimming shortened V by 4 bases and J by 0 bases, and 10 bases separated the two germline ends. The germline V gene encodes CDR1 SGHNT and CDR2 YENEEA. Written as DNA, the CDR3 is TGTGCCAGCAGCTCCTACAGTAGCTCCTACAATGAGCAGTTCTTC. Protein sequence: CASSSYSSSYNEQFF. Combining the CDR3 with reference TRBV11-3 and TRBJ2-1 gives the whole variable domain EAGVVQSPRYKIIEKKQPVAFWCNPISGHNTLYWYLQNLGQGPELLIRYENEEAVDDSQLPKDRFSAERLKGVDSTLKIQPAELGDSAVYLCASSSYSSSYNEQFFGPGTRLTVL.

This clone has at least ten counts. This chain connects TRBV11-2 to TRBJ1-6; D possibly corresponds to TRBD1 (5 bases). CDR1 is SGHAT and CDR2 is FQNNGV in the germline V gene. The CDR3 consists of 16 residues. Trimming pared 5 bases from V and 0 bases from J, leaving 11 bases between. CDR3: CASSPLRGSYNSPLHF. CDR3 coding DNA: TGTGCCAGCAGCCCACTGAGGGGCTCCTATAATTCACCCCTCCACTTT. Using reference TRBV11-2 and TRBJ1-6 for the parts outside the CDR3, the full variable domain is EAGVAQSPRYKIIEKRQSVAFWCNPISGHATLYWYQQILGQGPKLLIQFQNNGVVDDSQLPKDRFSAERLKGVDSTLKIQPAKLEDSAVYLCASSPLRGSYNSPLHFGNGTRLTVT.

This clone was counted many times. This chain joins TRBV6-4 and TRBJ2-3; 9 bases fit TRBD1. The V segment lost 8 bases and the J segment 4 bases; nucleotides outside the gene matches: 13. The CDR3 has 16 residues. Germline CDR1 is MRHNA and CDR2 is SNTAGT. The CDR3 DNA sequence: TGTGCCAGCTTAATCCGGGACAGGGTTGGGTCAGATACGCAGTATTTT. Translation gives CASLIRDRVGSDTQYF.

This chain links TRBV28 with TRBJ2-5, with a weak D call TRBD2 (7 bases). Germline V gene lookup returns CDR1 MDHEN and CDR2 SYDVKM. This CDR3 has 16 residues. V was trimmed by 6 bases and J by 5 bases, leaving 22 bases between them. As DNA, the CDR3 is TGTGCCAGCAGCCCGAGAATACGGGGGGCCGGGGAGACCCAGTACTTC. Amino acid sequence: CASSPRIRGAGETQYF.

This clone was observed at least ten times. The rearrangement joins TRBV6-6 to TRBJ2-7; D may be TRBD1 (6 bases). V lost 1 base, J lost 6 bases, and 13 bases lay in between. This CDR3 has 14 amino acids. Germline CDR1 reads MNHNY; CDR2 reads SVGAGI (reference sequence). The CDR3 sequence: CASSYFPQGGEQYF. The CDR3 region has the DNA TGTGCCAGCAGTTACTTCCCACAGGGCGGCGAGCAGTACTTC.

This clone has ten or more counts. CDR3 sequence: CASSVRVGQPQHF. The CDR3 bases are TGTGCCAGCAGTGTTAGGGTAGGGCAGCCCCAGCATTTT. This chain joins TRBV6-1 and TRBJ1-5; D remains unclear. From germline, CDR1 is MNHNS and CDR2 SASEGT. The CDR3 contains 13 residues. The V gene lost 4 bases and the J gene lost 7 bases, with 11 bases spanning the gap.

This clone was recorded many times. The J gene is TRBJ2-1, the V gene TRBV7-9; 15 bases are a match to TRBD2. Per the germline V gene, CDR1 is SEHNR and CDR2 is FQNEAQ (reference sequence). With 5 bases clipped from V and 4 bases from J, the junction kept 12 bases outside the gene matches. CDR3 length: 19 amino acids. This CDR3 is CASSGGSGLAGGQYNEQFF. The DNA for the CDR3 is TGTGCCAGCAGCGGAGGGTCGGGACTAGCGGGGGGACAATACAATGAGCAGTTCTTC.

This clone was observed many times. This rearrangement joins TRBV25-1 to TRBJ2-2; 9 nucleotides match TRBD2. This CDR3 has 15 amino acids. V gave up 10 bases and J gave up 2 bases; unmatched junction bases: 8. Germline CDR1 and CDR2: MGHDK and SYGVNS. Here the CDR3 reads CATQSGGTNTGELFF. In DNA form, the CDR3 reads TGTGCCACCCAGAGCGGGGGGACCAACACCGGGGAGCTGTTTTTT.

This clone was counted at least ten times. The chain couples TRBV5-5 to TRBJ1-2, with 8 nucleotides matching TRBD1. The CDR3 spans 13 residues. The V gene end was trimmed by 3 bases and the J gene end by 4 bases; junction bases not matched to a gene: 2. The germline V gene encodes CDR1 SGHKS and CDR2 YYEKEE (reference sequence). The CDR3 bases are TGTGCCAGCAGCTCAGGACAGGGCTATGGCTACACCTTC. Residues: CASSSGQGYGYTF.

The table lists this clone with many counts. The CDR3 reads CASSYGWTGSPFYEQYF. The CDR3 nucleotides are TGTGCCAGCAGTTACGGTTGGACAGGGAGCCCCTTCTACGAGCAGTACTTC. The chain couples TRBV6-2 or TRBV6-3 to TRBJ2-7; 8 nucleotides line up with TRBD1. The junction had 12 bases not matched to a gene; V was cut back by 2 bases and J by 3 bases. The length of the CDR3 is 17 residues. Germline V CDR1 and CDR2: MNHEY, SVGEGT.

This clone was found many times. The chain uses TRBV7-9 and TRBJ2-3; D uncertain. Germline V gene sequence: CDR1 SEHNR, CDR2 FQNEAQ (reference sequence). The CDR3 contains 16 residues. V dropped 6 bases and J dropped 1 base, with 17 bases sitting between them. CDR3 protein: CASSKDRLAGTDTQYF. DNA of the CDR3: TGTGCCAGCAGTAAAGACCGGTTAGCTGGCACAGATACGCAGTATTTT. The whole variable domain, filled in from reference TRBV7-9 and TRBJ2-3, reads DTGVSQNPRHKITKRGQNVTFRCDPISEHNRLYWYRQTLGQGPEFLTYFQNEAQLEKSRLLSDRFSAERPKGSFSTLEIQRTEQGDSAMYLCASSKDRLAGTDTQYFGPGTRLTVL.

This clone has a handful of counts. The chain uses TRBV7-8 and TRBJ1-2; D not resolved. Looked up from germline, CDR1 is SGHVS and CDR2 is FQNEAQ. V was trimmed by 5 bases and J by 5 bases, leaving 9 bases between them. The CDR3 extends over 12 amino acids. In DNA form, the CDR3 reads TGTGCCAGCAGCCGCCCCGCGTATGGCTACACCTTC. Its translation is CASSRPAYGYTF.

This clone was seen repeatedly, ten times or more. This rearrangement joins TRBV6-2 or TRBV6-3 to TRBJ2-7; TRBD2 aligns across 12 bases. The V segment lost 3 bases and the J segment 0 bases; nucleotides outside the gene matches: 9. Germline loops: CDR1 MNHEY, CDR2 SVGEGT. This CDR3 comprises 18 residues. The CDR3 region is CASSYPGLAGIRSYEQYF. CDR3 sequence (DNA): TGTGCCAGCAGTTATCCCGGACTAGCGGGGATCCGCTCCTACGAGCAGTACTTC.

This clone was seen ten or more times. CDR3 coding DNA: TGTGCCAGCAGCCCGACGGACAGCTATACGCAGTATTTT. This encodes CASSPTDSYTQYF. The chain has TRBV7-9 and TRBJ2-3; tentative D call: TRBD1 (6 bases). Deletions cut 5 bases from V and 7 bases from J, with 13 bases between. This CDR3 is 13 amino acids long. CDR1 and CDR2 from the germline V gene are SEHNR and FQNEAQ (reference sequence). The variable domain in full, completed from reference TRBV7-9 and TRBJ2-3, reads DTGVSQNPRHKITKRGQNVTFRCDPISEHNRLYWYRQTLGQGPEFLTYFQNEAQLEKSRLLSDRFSAERPKGSFSTLEIQRTEQGDSAMYLCASSPTDSYTQYFGPGTRLTVL.